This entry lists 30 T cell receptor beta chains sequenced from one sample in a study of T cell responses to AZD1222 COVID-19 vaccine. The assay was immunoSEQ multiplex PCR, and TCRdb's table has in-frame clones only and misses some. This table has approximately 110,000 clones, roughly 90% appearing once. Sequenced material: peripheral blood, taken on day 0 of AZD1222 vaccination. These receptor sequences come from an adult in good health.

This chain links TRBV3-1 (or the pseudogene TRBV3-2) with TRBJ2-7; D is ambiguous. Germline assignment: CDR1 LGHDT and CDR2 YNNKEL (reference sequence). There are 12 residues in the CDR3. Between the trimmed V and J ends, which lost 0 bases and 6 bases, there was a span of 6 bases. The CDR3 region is CASSQDYGEQYF. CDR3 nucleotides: TGTGCCAGCAGCCAAGATTATGGCGAGCAGTACTTC.

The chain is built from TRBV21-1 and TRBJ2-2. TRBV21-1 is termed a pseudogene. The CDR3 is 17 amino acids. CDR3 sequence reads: CASSAPSRQKNTGELFF. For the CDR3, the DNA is TGTGCCAGCAGCGCACCCTCCCGGCAGAAGAACACCGGGGAGCTGTTTTTT.

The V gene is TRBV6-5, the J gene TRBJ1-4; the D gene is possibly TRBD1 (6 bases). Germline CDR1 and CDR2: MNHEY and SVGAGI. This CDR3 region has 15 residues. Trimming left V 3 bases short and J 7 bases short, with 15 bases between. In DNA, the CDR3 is TGTGCCAGCAGTTATATCCGGGGAGGGGGTGAAAAACTGTTTTTT. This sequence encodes CASSYIRGGGEKLFF.

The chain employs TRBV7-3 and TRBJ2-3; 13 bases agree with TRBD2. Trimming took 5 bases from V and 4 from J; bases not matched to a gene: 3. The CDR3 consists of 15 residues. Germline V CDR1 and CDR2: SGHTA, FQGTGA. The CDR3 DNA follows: TGTGCCAGCAGCCTCACTAGCGGGAGGGCAGATACGCAGTATTTT. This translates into CASSLTSGRADTQYF. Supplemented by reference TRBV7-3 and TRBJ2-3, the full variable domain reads GAGVSQTPSNKVTEKGKYVELRCDPISGHTALYWYRQSLGQGPEFLIYFQGTGAADDSGLPNDRFFAVRPEGSVSTLKIQRTERGDSAVYLCASSLTSGRADTQYFGPGTRLTVL.

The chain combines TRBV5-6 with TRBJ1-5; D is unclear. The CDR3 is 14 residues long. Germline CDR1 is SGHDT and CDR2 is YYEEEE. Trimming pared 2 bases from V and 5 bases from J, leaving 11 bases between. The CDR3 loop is CASSFSTDHQPQHF. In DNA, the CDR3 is TGTGCCAGCAGCTTCTCAACAGACCATCAGCCCCAGCATTTT.

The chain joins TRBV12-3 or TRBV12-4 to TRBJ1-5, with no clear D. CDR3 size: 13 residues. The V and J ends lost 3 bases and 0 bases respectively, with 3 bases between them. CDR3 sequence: CASSFYSNQPQHF. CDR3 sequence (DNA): TGTGCCAGCAGTTTCTATAGCAATCAGCCCCAGCATTTT.

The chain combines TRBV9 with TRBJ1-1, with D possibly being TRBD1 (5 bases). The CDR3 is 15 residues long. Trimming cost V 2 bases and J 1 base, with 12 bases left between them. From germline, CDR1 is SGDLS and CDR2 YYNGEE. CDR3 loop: CASSVGLTANTEAFF. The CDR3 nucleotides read TGTGCCAGCAGCGTGGGGTTGACAGCGAACACTGAAGCTTTCTTT.

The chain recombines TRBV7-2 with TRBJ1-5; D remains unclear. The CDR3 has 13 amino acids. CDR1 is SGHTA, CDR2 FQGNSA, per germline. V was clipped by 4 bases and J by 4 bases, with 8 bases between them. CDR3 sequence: CASSSNYNQPQHF. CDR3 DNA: TGTGCCAGCAGCTCCAACTATAATCAGCCCCAGCATTTT.

The CDR3 DNA reads TGTGCCAGCAGCTCTGGGACTCCCGAAAGCTCACCCCTCCACTTT. Amino acid sequence: CASSSGTPESSPLHF. The chain links TRBV7-8 to TRBJ1-6; D is perhaps TRBD1 (5 bases). From germline, CDR1 is SGHVS and CDR2 FQNEAQ. Trimming stripped 4 bases from V and 10 bases from J, with 17 bases between. This CDR3 spans 15 amino acids.

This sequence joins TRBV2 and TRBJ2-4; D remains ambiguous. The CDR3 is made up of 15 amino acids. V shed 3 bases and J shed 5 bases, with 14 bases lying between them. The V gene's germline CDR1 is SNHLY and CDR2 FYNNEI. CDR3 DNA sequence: TGTGCCAGCAGTGAGGGTCTAGATTGGGAAAACATTCAGTACTTC. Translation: CASSEGLDWENIQYF.

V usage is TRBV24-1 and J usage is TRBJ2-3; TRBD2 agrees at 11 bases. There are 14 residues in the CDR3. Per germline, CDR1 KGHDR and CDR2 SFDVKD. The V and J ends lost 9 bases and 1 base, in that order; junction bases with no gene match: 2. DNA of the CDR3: TGTGCCACCGAGACTAGCGGGGGCACAGATACGCAGTATTTT. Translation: CATETSGGTDTQYF.

CDR3 DNA: TGTGCCAGCAGTTTAAGGGGTGAAGCTTTCTTT. It is translated as CASSLRGEAFF. V and J are TRBV27 and TRBJ1-1, with D perhaps TRBD1 (5 bases). The V gene lost 2 bases and the J gene lost 7 bases, with 5 bases spanning the gap. The CDR3 length is 11 residues. Per the germline V gene, CDR1 is MNHEY and CDR2 is SMNVEV (reference sequence).

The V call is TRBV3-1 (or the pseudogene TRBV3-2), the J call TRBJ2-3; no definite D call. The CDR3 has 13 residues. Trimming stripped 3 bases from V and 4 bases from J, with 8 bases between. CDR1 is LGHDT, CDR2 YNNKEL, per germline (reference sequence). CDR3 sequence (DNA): TGTGCCAGCAGCCACCAGACCCCAGATACGCAGTATTTT. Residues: CASSHQTPDTQYF.

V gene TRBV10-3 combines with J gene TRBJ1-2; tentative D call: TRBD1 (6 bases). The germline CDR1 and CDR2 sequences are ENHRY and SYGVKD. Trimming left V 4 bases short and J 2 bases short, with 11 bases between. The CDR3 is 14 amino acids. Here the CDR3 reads CAISGGTGNYGYTF. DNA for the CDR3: TGTGCCATCAGTGGGGGTACAGGGAACTATGGCTACACCTTC.

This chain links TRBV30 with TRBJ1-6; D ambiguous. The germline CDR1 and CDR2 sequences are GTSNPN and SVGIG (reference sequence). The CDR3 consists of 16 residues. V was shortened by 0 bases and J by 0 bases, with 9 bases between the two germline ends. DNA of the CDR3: TGTGCCTGGAGTGTAAGTGGAAGCTCCTATAATTCACCCCTCCACTTT. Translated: CAWSVSGSSYNSPLHF. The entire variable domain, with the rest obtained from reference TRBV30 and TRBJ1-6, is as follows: SQTIHQWPATLVQPVGSPLSLECTVEGTSNPNLYWYRQAAGRGLQLLFYSVGIGQISSEVPQNLSASRPQDRQFILSSKKLLLSDSGFYLCAWSVSGSSYNSPLHFGNGTRLTVT.

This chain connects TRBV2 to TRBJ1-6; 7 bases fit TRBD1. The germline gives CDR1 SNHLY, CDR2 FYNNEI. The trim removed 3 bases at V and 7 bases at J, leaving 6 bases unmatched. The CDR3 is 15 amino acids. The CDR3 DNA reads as TGTGCCAGCAGTGACTTAGGGACAGCCAATTCACCCCTCCACTTT. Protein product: CASSDLGTANSPLHF. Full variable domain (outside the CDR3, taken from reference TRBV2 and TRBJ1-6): EPEVTQTPSHQVTQMGQEVILRCVPISNHLYFYWYRQILGQKVEFLVSFYNNEISEKSEIFDDQFSVERPDGSNFTLKIRSTKLEDSAMYFCASSDLGTANSPLHFGNGTRLTVT.

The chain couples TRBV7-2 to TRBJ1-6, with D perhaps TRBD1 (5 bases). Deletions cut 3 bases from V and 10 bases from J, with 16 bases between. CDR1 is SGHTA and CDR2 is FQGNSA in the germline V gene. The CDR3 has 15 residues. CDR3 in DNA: TGTGCCAGCAGCTTTTTTGCAGGGTGGGTATCACCCCTCCACTTT. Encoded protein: CASSFFAGWVSPLHF.

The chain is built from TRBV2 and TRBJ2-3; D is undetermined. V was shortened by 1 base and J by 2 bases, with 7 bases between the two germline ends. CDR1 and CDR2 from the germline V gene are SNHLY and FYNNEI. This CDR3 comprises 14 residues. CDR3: CASSEDELTDTQYF. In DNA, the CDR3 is TGTGCCAGCAGTGAAGACGAACTCACAGATACGCAGTATTTT.

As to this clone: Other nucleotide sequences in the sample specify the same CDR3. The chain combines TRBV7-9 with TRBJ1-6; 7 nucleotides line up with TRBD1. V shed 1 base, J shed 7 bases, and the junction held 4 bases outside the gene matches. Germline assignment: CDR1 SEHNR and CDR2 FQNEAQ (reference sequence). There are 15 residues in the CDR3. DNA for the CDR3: TGTGCCAGCAGCTTAGGAGACAGGGCCAATTCACCCCTCCACTTT. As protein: CASSLGDRANSPLHF.

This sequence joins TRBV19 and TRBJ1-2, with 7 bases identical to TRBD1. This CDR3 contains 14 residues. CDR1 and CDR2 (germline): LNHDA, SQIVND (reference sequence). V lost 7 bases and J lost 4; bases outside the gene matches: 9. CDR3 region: CASKAPDRAYGYTF. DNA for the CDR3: TGTGCCAGTAAAGCGCCCGACAGGGCCTATGGCTACACCTTC.

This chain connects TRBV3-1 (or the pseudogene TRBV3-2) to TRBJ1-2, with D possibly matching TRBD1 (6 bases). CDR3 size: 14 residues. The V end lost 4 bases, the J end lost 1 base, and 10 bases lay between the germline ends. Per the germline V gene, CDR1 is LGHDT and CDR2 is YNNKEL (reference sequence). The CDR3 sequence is CASSLKGGNYGYTF. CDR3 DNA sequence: TGTGCCAGCAGCCTCAAGGGGGGTAACTATGGCTACACCTTC.

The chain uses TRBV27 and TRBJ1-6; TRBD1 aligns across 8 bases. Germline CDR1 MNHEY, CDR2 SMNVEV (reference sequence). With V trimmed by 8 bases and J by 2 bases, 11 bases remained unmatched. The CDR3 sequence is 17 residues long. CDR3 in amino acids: CASGTSTGETYNSPLHF. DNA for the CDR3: TGTGCCAGCGGAACCTCGACAGGGGAGACCTATAATTCACCCCTCCACTTT.

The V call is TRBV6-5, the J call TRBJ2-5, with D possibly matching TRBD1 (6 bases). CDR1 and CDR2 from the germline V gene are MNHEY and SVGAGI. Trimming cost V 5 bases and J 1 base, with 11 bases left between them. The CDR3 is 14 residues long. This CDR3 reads CASSTGTGQETQYF. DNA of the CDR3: TGTGCCAGCAGTACAGGGACGGGCCAAGAGACCCAGTACTTC.

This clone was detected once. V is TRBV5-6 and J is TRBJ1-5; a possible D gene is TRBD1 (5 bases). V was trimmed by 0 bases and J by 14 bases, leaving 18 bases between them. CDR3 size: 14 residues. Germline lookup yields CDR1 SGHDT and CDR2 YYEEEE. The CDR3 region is CASSLGGPARVEHF. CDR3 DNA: TGTGCCAGCAGCTTGGGGGGCCCTGCACGAGTAGAGCATTTT.

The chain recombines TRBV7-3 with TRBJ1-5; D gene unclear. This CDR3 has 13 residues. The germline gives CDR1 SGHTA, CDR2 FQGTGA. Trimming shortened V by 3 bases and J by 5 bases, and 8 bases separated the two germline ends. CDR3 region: CASSLRRDQPQHF. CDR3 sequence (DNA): TGTGCCAGCAGCTTGCGGCGGGATCAGCCCCAGCATTTT.

This chain's CDR3 is CASSSTLNQPQHF. In nucleotides, the CDR3 is TGTGCCAGCAGCTCGACACTAAACCAGCCCCAGCATTTT. The genes are TRBV2 and TRBJ1-5; no reliable D call. V was clipped by 6 bases and J by 7 bases, with 13 bases between them. Per germline, CDR1 SNHLY and CDR2 FYNNEI. There are 13 residues in the CDR3.

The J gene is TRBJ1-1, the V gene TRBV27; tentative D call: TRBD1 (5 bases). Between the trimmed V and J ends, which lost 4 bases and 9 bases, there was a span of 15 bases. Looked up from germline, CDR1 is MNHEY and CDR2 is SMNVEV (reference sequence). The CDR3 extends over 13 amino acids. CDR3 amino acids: CASSSRDSRQAFF. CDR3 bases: TGTGCCAGCAGTTCACGGGACTCCCGACAAGCTTTCTTT.

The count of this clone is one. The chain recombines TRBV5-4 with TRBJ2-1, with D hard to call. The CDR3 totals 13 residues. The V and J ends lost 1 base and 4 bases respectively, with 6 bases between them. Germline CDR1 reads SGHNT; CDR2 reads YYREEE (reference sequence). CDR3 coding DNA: TGTGCCAGCAGCTTGCCGACGTACAATGAGCAGTTCTTC. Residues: CASSLPTYNEQFF.

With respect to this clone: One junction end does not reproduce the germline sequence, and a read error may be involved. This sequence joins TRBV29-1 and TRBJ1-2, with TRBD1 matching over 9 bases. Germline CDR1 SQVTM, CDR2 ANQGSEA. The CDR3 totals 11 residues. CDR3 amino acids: CSVGLETGGAF. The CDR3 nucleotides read TGCAGCGTTGGGTTGGAGACAGGGGGAGCCTTC.

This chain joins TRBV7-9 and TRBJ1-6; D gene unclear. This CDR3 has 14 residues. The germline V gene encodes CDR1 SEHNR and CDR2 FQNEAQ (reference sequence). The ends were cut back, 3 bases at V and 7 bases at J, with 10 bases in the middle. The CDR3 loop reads CASSLRHRNSPLHF. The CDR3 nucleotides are TGTGCCAGCAGCTTGAGGCACAGAAATTCACCCCTCCACTTT. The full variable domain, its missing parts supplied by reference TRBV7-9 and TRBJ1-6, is DTGVSQNPRHKITKRGQNVTFRCDPISEHNRLYWYRQTLGQGPEFLTYFQNEAQLEKSRLLSDRFSAERPKGSFSTLEIQRTEQGDSAMYLCASSLRHRNSPLHFGNGTRLTVT.